The 21 T cell receptor beta chains listed next were all sequenced from one sample in a study of cytomegalovirus exposure and HLA in healthy donors. PCR used 60 Vbeta primers and 13 Jbeta primers. Data came from immunoSEQ multiplex PCR; TCRdb stores just in-frame clones and leaves some out. The repertoire consists of approximately 290,000 clones, with approximately 80% occurring once and the leading ten covering around 0.33%. The sequencing sample was made of PBMCs. These receptors were collected from a girl aged 2-10 years in good health and CMV-seronegative.

This rearrangement joins TRBV30 to TRBJ2-7; 12 bases fit TRBD2. Germline V gene data show CDR1 as GTSNPN and CDR2 as SVGIG (reference sequence). With V trimmed by 0 bases and J by 4 bases, 10 bases remained unmatched. The CDR3 length is 17 residues. This CDR3 reads CAWSVGRTSGIPYEQYF. CDR3 nucleotide sequence: TGTGCCTGGAGTGTAGGGAGGACTAGCGGGATCCCATACGAGCAGTACTTC.

The V and J genes are TRBV28 and TRBJ2-1; 12 nucleotides align to TRBD2. Per germline, CDR1 MDHEN and CDR2 SYDVKM. V shed 3 bases, J shed 10 bases, and the junction held 7 bases outside the gene matches. CDR3 length: 15 amino acids. The CDR3 reads CASSLPSGGVGEQFF. The CDR3 DNA sequence: TGTGCCAGCAGTTTGCCTAGCGGGGGGGTTGGAGAGCAGTTCTTC.

J is TRBJ2-1 and V is TRBV28; TRBD1 matches at 10 bases. V trimming: 3 bases; J trimming: 6 bases; junction bases outside the gene matches: 11. Germline loops: CDR1 MDHEN, CDR2 SYDVKM. This CDR3 contains 17 residues. This chain's CDR3 is CASSLPMVGQGINEQFF. The CDR3 DNA follows: TGTGCCAGCAGTTTGCCGATGGTGGGACAGGGGATCAATGAGCAGTTCTTC.

This chain connects TRBV28 to TRBJ2-7, with 8 bases fitting TRBD1. The trim removed 3 bases at V and 2 bases at J, leaving 9 bases unmatched. Per germline, CDR1 MDHEN and CDR2 SYDVKM. This CDR3 is built from 16 residues. Here the CDR3 reads CASSFLFGQGAYEQYF. The CDR3 DNA reads as TGTGCCAGCAGTTTTTTATTCGGACAGGGAGCCTACGAGCAGTACTTC.

This chain uses TRBV11-2 with TRBJ2-3; D is possibly TRBD2 (7 bases). The length of the CDR3 is 16 residues. The V gene lost 5 bases and the J gene lost 2 bases, with 17 bases spanning the gap. Germline V CDR1 and CDR2: SGHAT, FQNNGV. The CDR3 sequence is CASSRSRGGITDTQYF. CDR3 nucleotides: TGTGCCAGCAGCAGATCGAGGGGGGGGATCACAGATACGCAGTATTTT.

The CDR3 sequence: CASSFRQGINQPQHF. CDR3 sequence (DNA): TGTGCCAGCAGTTTCCGACAGGGCATCAATCAGCCCCAGCATTTT. The chain has TRBV6-5 and TRBJ1-5; 7 nucleotides match TRBD1. J lost 3 bases, V lost 4 bases, and 6 bases had no gene match. The V gene's germline CDR1 is MNHEY and CDR2 SVGAGI. The CDR3 has 15 residues.

The V gene is TRBV10-3, the J gene TRBJ2-5; TRBD1 aligns across 10 bases. Germline values: CDR1 ENHRY, CDR2 SYGVKD. The CDR3 length is 13 residues. V gave up 4 bases and J gave up 5 bases; unmatched junction bases: 1. This chain's CDR3 is CAISGTGGETQYF. CDR3 in DNA: TGTGCCATCAGTGGGACAGGGGGGGAGACCCAGTACTTC.

The V call is TRBV15, the J call TRBJ2-1; D remains ambiguous. V lost 0 bases and J 0 bases, leaving 6 bases between the germline ends. The germline CDR1 and CDR2 sequences are LNHNV and YYDKDF (reference sequence). This CDR3 comprises 15 residues. Written as DNA, the CDR3 is TGTGCCACCAGCAGAGATCCAGACTCCTACAATGAGCAGTTCTTC. It codes for CATSRDPDSYNEQFF.

In this sample, this clone turned up a few times. This chain connects TRBV21-1 to TRBJ1-5; the D call of TRBD1 is as the table states it, not checked on the DNA. TRBV21-1 is labeled a pseudogene. The CDR3 runs 15 residues. CDR3 sequence: CASSKGGHNNQPQHF. CDR3 sequence (DNA): TGTGCCAGCAGCAAAGGGGGACATAACAATCAGCCCCAGCATTTT.

The V call is TRBV4-1, the J call TRBJ1-2; 7 positions agree with TRBD1. Trimming removed 4 bases from V and 5 bases from J; junction bases left unmatched: 10. CDR1 is MGHRA and CDR2 is YSYEKL in the germline V gene. There are 15 residues in the CDR3. The CDR3 sequence: CASSPNRDSVYGYTF. Written as DNA, the CDR3 is TGCGCCAGCAGCCCAAACCGGGACAGCGTTTATGGCTACACCTTC.

The genes are TRBV10-3 and TRBJ2-7; weak D call: TRBD1 (7 bases). Germline V gene data show CDR1 as ENHRY and CDR2 as SYGVKD. V was cut by 5 bases and J by 3 bases, with 8 bases left in between. The CDR3 is 12 residues long. CDR3 region: CAISQGGYEQYF. CDR3 DNA: TGTGCCATCAGTCAGGGGGGCTACGAGCAGTACTTC.

The CDR3 DNA is TGCAGCGTGACAGGGGGCCCGGCGACCCAGTACTTC. Translated: CSVTGGPATQYF. V is TRBV29-1 and J is TRBJ2-5, with 10 nucleotides matching TRBD1. The CDR3 contains 12 residues. The V segment lost 6 bases and the J segment 7 bases; nucleotides outside the gene matches: 5. Germline CDR1 is SQVTM and CDR2 is ANQGSEA.

The chain uses TRBV28 and TRBJ2-1, with D tentatively TRBD2 (6 bases). This CDR3 has 13 residues. Germline V CDR1 and CDR2: MDHEN, SYDVKM. V was cut by 9 bases and J by 4 bases, with 13 bases left in between. CDR3 nucleotides: TGTGCCAGTAGCGGTTTCCCTTACAATGAGCAGTTCTTC. Encoded protein: CASSGFPYNEQFF.

The chain couples TRBV1 to TRBJ2-3; the table's D call TRBD2 went unverified against the DNA. TRBV1 is a recognized pseudogene. This CDR3 spans 17 amino acids. CDR3 loop: CTSSQRLAGCSTDTQYF. DNA of the CDR3: TGCACCAGCAGCCAGAGACTAGCGGGGTGTTCCACAGATACGCAGTATTTT.

This rearrangement joins TRBV27 to TRBJ2-7; TRBD1 matches at 10 bases. CDR3 length: 16 residues. V dropped 2 bases and J dropped 3; count of bases not matched to a gene: 7. From germline, CDR1 is MNHEY and CDR2 SMNVEV (reference sequence). In DNA, the CDR3 is TGTGCCAGCAGTTTAAACGGGGACAGGGGATTCTACGAGCAGTACTTC. The encoded protein is CASSLNGDRGFYEQYF.

This clone has only a few counts. The chain combines TRBV27 with TRBJ1-5; 7 nucleotides agree with TRBD1. With 0 bases clipped from V and 0 bases from J, the junction kept 11 bases outside the gene matches. The CDR3 totals 19 residues. Germline V gives CDR1 MNHEY, CDR2 SMNVEV (reference sequence). In DNA form, the CDR3 reads TGTGCCAGCAGTTTATCATCGACAGGGAATGGCTATAGCAATCAGCCCCAGCATTTT. Translation gives CASSLSSTGNGYSNQPQHF.

The sample holds one count of this clone. The chain recombines TRBV29-1 with TRBJ2-3, with D tentatively TRBD2 (6 bases). From germline, CDR1 is SQVTM and CDR2 ANQGSEA. There are 14 residues in the CDR3. Trimming removed 7 bases from V and 1 base from J, with 15 bases in between. This CDR3 is CSARLDPGTDTQYF. In nucleotides, the CDR3 is TGCAGCGCACGACTAGACCCTGGCACAGATACGCAGTATTTT.

V is TRBV11-2 and J is TRBJ1-1, with no clear D. Trimming shortened V by 6 bases and J by 7 bases, and 6 bases separated the two germline ends. The CDR3 runs 10 residues. Per the germline V gene, CDR1 is SGHAT and CDR2 is FQNNGV. CDR3 sequence: CASSAGEAFF. Here the CDR3 DNA reads TGTGCCAGCAGTGCCGGTGAAGCTTTCTTT.

The genes are TRBV11-2 and TRBJ2-3; TRBD2 agrees at 9 bases. J gave up 3 bases and V 5 bases, and 9 bases lay outside the gene matches. From germline, CDR1 is SGHAT and CDR2 FQNNGV. The CDR3 spans 16 residues. This chain's CDR3 is CASSPLAGKATDTQYF. CDR3 bases: TGTGCCAGCAGCCCCCTAGCGGGAAAAGCGACAGATACGCAGTATTTT.

V usage is TRBV27 and J usage is TRBJ1-5, with a possible D match to TRBD1 (6 bases). The CDR3 runs 13 residues. Looked up from germline, CDR1 is MNHEY and CDR2 is SMNVEV (reference sequence). V gave up 6 bases and J gave up 6 bases, with 12 bases separating them. The CDR3 DNA follows: TGTGCCAGCAGCTTTACAGGGTTTCAGCCCCAGCATTTT. Its protein product is CASSFTGFQPQHF.

The chain carries TRBV6-5 and TRBJ1-2; D is ambiguous. The germline V gene encodes CDR1 MNHEY and CDR2 SVGAGI. The V end was cut by 5 bases, the J end by 1 base, with 11 bases between. CDR3 length equals 14 residues. CDR3 protein: CASSDAGFNYGYTF. Written as DNA, the CDR3 is TGTGCCAGCAGTGACGCGGGGTTTAACTATGGCTACACCTTC.